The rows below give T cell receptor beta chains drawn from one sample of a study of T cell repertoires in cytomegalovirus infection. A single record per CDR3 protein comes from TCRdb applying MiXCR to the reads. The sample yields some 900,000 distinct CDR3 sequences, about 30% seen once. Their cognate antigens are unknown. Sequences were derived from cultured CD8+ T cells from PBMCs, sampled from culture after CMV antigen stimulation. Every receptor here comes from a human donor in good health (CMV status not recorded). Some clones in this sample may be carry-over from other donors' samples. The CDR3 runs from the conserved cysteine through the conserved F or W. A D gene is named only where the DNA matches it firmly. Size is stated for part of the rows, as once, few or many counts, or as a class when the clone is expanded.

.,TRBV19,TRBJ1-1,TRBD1,CASSDKLDRARTEAFF,TGTGCCAGTAGCGATAAATTGGACAGGGCGAGGACTGAAGCTTTCTTT
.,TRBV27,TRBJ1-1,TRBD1,CASCEQGICTEAFF,TGTGCCAGCTGCGAACAGGGGATTTGCACTGAAGCTTTCTTT
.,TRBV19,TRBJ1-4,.,CASTLGVVSTNEKLFF,TGTGCCAGCACTCTGGGGGTCGTTTCAACTAATGAAAAACTGTTTTTT
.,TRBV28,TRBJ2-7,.,CASSFRQTSSYEQYF,TGTGCCAGCAGTTTCCGACAGACAAGCTCCTACGAGCAGTACTTC
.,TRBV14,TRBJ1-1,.,CASSDSAVDTEAFF,TGTGCCAGCAGCGACTCGGCGGTGGACACTGAAGCTTTCTTT
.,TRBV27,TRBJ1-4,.,CASSLFRPSTNEKLFF,TGTGCCAGCAGTCTATTTAGACCTTCAACTAATGAAAAACTGTTTTTT
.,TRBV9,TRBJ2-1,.,CASRPNPLYNEQFF,TGTGCCAGCAGGCCCAATCCCCTCTACAATGAGCAGTTCTTC
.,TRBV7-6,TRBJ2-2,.,CASSPPYGELFF,TGTGCCAGCAGCCCTCCGTACGGGGAGCTGTTTTTT
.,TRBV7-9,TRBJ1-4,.,CASSFGASGEKLFF,TGTGCCAGCAGCTTCGGGGCAAGTGGCGAAAAACTGTTTTTT
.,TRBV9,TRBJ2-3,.,CAISVGGSLTDTQYF,TGTGCCATCAGCGTAGGCGGTTCCCTCACAGATACGCAGTATTTT
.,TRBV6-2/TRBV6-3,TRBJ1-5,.,CASSYSWTENQPQHF,TGTGCCAGCAGTTACTCGTGGACCGAGAATCAGCCCCAGCATTTT
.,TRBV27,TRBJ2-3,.,CASSLRGREADTQYF,TGTGCCAGCAGTTTACGGGGCAGGGAGGCAGATACGCAGTATTTT
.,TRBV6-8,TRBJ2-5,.,CASSYSKGVGSKKTQYF,TGTGCCAGCAGTTACTCTAAAGGGGTGGGCTCCAAGAAGACCCAGTACTTC
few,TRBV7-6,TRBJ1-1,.,CASSPGGAPEAFF,TGTGCCAGCAGCCCTGGGGGGGCCCCTGAAGCTTTCTTT
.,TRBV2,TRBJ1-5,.,CASSEGPPNQPQHF,TGTGCCAGCAGTGAAGGACCCCCGAATCAGCCCCAGCATTTT
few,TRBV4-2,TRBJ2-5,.,CASSQEEGGPPETQYF,TGTGCCAGCAGCCAAGAGGAAGGGGGGCCCCCGGAGACCCAGTACTTC
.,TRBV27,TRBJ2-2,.,CASCYGTLLTGELFF,TGTGCCAGCTGTTATGGAACCCTGTTAACCGGGGAGCTGTTTTTT
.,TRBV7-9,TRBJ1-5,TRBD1,CASSFDRDLSNQPQHF,TGTGCCAGCAGCTTTGACAGGGATCTCAGCAATCAGCCCCAGCATTTT
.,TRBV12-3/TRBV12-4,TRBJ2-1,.,CASSKGQSKQFF,TGTGCCAGCAGCAAAGGGCAGTCAAAGCAGTTCTTC
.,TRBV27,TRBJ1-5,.,CASSLWAGEPQHF,TGTGCCAGCAGTTTATGGGCAGGGGAGCCCCAGCATTTT
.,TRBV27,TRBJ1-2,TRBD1,CASSLGGQNNYGYTF,TGTGCCAGCAGTTTGGGGGGACAGAATAACTATGGCTACACCTTC
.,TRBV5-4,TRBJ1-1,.,CASSPVGAAEAFF,TGTGCCAGCAGCCCGGTCGGGGCGGCTGAAGCTTTCTTT
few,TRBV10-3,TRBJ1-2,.,CAINPGARYGYTF,TGTGCCATCAATCCGGGGGCAAGGTATGGCTACACCTTC
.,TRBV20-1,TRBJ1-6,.,CSARDIIGRNSPLHF,TGCAGTGCTAGAGATATTATTGGGAGAAATTCACCCCTCCACTTT
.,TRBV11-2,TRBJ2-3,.,CASSLIWADTQYF,TGTGCCAGCAGCTTGATTTGGGCAGATACGCAGTATTTT
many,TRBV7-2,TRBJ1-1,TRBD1,CASSQTGWDAFF,TGTGCCAGCAGCCAGACAGGGTGGGATGCTTTCTTT
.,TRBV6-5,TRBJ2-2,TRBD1,CASSYTTGGTGELFF,TGTGCCAGCAGTTACACGACAGGGGGAACCGGGGAGCTGTTTTTT
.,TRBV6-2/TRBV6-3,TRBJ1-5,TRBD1,CASRPNRGGQPQHF,TGTGCCAGCAGACCGAACAGGGGAGGCCAGCCCCAGCATTTT